This passage covers 32 T cell receptor beta chains from one sample sequenced in a study of blood T cell repertoires in COVID-19. Measured with immunoSEQ multiplex PCR; TCRdb has only the in-frame clones, and not every one. This table has about 75,000 clones, 70% to 90% appearing once. Sequenced input: peripheral blood. Receptor source: a man older than 75 with COVID-19, enrolled during active disease.

The V gene is TRBV28, the J gene TRBJ1-5; 7 bases are shared with TRBD1. V lost 5 bases and J lost 7; bases outside the gene matches: 8. Germline assignment: CDR1 MDHEN and CDR2 SYDVKM. The CDR3 length is 14 residues. This CDR3 reads CASSPEAGGQPQHF. In nucleotides, the CDR3 is TGTGCCAGCAGTCCCGAAGCAGGGGGGCAGCCCCAGCATTTT.

The rearrangement joins TRBV18 to TRBJ2-5; a possible D gene is TRBD1 (7 bases). V was shortened by 3 bases and J by 5 bases, with 16 bases between the two germline ends. The CDR3 is 15 residues long. CDR1 is KGHSH, CDR2 LQKENI, per germline. The CDR3 sequence: CASSPRQGLEETQYF. CDR3 bases: TGTGCCAGCTCACCGAGACAGGGACTGGAGGAGACCCAGTACTTC.

The CDR3 region has the DNA TGTGCCAGCAGCTCTTGGGTCACCTCGGCGGGCACTGAAGCTTTCTTT. Translating it yields CASSSWVTSAGTEAFF. The chain links TRBV5-5 to TRBJ1-1; D not resolved. CDR1 is SGHKS and CDR2 is YYEKEE in the germline V gene (reference sequence). V lost 3 bases and J lost 4, with 19 bases in between. The CDR3 totals 16 residues.

This clone was counted between two and nine times. The DNA of the CDR3 is TGTGCCAGCAGCTTAGTGACTAGCGGGGGGGCAACAGATACGCAGTATTTT. It encodes CASSLVTSGGATDTQYF. J is TRBJ2-3 and V is TRBV7-2, with 14 bases identical to TRBD2. The V and J ends lost 1 base and 3 bases, in that order; junction bases with no gene match: 3. The CDR3 runs 17 residues. Germline assignment: CDR1 SGHTA and CDR2 FQGNSA.

The gene calls are TRBV6-2 or TRBV6-3 and TRBJ1-1; D unclear. The V end was cut by 2 bases, the J end by 4 bases, with 8 bases between. Germline CDR1 MNHEY, CDR2 SVGEGT. The length of the CDR3 is 13 residues. The CDR3 sequence: CASSYQVLTEAFF. In DNA, the CDR3 is TGTGCCAGCAGTTACCAGGTTCTCACTGAAGCTTTCTTT.

The chain uses TRBV6-6 and TRBJ1-6; D is uncertain. Germline V gene lookup returns CDR1 MNHNY and CDR2 SVGAGI (reference sequence). This CDR3 comprises 12 residues. Trimming took 10 bases from V and 10 from J, leaving 14 bases between them. CDR3 bases: TGTGCCACTCAACCCAGCGCCTCACCCCTCCACTTT. As protein: CATQPSASPLHF.

The rearrangement uses TRBV27 and TRBJ1-6, with D unclear. The germline V gene encodes CDR1 MNHEY and CDR2 SMNVEV (reference sequence). V was trimmed by 6 bases and J by 0 bases, leaving 21 bases between them. The CDR3 totals 19 residues. CDR3 in amino acids: CASSFEVPGTYSYNSPLHF. Here the CDR3 DNA reads TGTGCCAGCAGCTTCGAAGTTCCGGGAACCTACTCCTATAATTCACCCCTCCACTTT.

The CDR3 nucleotides are TGTGCCAGCAGCTTTGACAGCTTGAACTCACCCCTCCACTTT. Translation gives CASSFDSLNSPLHF. The chain joins TRBV11-3 to TRBJ1-6; tentatively, D is TRBD1 (5 bases). Germline values: CDR1 SGHNT, CDR2 YENEEA. The CDR3 covers 14 residues. V was clipped by 3 bases and J by 10 bases, with 13 bases between them. Combining the CDR3 with reference TRBV11-3 and TRBJ1-6 gives the whole variable domain EAGVVQSPRYKIIEKKQPVAFWCNPISGHNTLYWYLQNLGQGPELLIRYENEEAVDDSQLPKDRFSAERLKGVDSTLKIQPAELGDSAVYLCASSFDSLNSPLHFGNGTRLTVT.

This clone was observed a handful of times. The chain employs TRBV5-5 and TRBJ2-7, with D possibly matching TRBD1 (6 bases). Between the trimmed V and J ends, which lost 4 bases and 0 bases, there was a span of 11 bases. The germline V gene encodes CDR1 SGHKS and CDR2 YYEKEE (reference sequence). This CDR3 spans 14 amino acids. The CDR3 loop is CASSLQGRSYEQYF. The CDR3 nucleotides are TGTGCCAGCAGCCTACAGGGCCGCTCCTACGAGCAGTACTTC.

V gene TRBV6-5 combines with J gene TRBJ1-6; 9 bases agree with TRBD1. The CDR3 loop spans 16 amino acids. CDR1 is MNHEY, CDR2 SVGAGI, per germline. Trimming removed 2 bases from V and 7 bases from J; junction bases left unmatched: 6. CDR3 nucleotides: TGTGCCAGCAGTTACGCATCCGGGACAGGGAATTCACCCCTCCACTTT. Protein: CASSYASGTGNSPLHF.

This chain uses TRBV4-1 with TRBJ1-2, with D possibly matching TRBD1 (5 bases). The CDR3 length is 14 residues. Trimming removed 1 base at V and 3 bases at J, with 9 bases between. Germline lookup yields CDR1 MGHRA and CDR2 YSYEKL. In nucleotides, the CDR3 is TGCGCCAGCAGCCAAGCCCCGACAGACTATGGCTACACCTTC. Translated: CASSQAPTDYGYTF.

CDR3 protein: CASSQSDRQDGYTF. In DNA, the CDR3 is TGTGCCAGCAGCCAATCGGACAGGCAGGATGGCTACACCTTC. This chain uses TRBV3-1 (or the pseudogene TRBV3-2) with TRBJ1-2; 7 nucleotides align to TRBD1. The trim removed 2 bases at V and 6 bases at J, leaving 6 bases unmatched. The CDR3 loop spans 14 amino acids. Germline-derived CDR1 and CDR2 are LGHDT and YNNKEL (reference sequence).

The chain links TRBV4-1 to TRBJ2-7; weak D call: TRBD1 (5 bases). The germline gives CDR1 MGHRA, CDR2 YSYEKL. This CDR3 is 13 amino acids long. The V and J ends lost 11 bases and 5 bases respectively, with 19 bases between them. CDR3 region: CARAGQVMNEQYF. CDR3 in DNA: TGCGCCCGAGCAGGGCAGGTTATGAACGAGCAGTACTTC.

V is TRBV16 and J is TRBJ2-1, with 8 bases matching TRBD2. Germline V CDR1 and CDR2: KGHSY, FQNENV. This CDR3 is built from 12 residues. J gave up 10 bases and V 5 bases, and 4 bases lay outside the gene matches. The CDR3 DNA follows: TGTGCCAGCAGCACCATAGCGGGGGAGCAGTTCTTC. Residues: CASSTIAGEQFF.

This chain joins TRBV10-3 and TRBJ1-1, with TRBD1 identical over 7 bases. The CDR3 extends over 15 amino acids. With 2 bases clipped from V and 1 base from J, the junction kept 4 bases outside the gene matches. Germline-derived CDR1 and CDR2 are ENHRY and SYGVKD. The CDR3 reads CAISETGEENTEAFF. The CDR3 DNA follows: TGTGCCATCAGTGAGACAGGGGAGGAGAACACTGAAGCTTTCTTT.

This chain joins TRBV9 and TRBJ2-2; TRBD1 is a possible D gene (6 bases). V was cut by 0 bases and J by 6 bases, with 6 bases left in between. The CDR3 runs to 13 residues. Germline assignment: CDR1 SGDLS and CDR2 YYNGEE. The CDR3 spells CASSVEGAGELFF. CDR3 DNA: TGTGCCAGCAGCGTAGAGGGGGCCGGGGAGCTGTTTTTT.

In its sample, this clone was seen a few times. The chain recombines TRBV11-2 with TRBJ1-2; D is perhaps TRBD1 (6 bases). This CDR3 spans 13 amino acids. Germline-derived CDR1 and CDR2 are SGHAT and FQNNGV. V was clipped by 2 bases and J by 8 bases, with 12 bases between them. CDR3 sequence: CASSLSTGNGYTF. The CDR3 nucleotides read TGTGCCAGCAGCTTATCAACAGGGAACGGCTACACCTTC.

The V gene is TRBV5-1, the J gene TRBJ1-1, with 8 bases identical to TRBD1. The CDR3 consists of 16 residues. V lost 0 bases to trimming and J lost 5 bases; unmatched junction nucleotides: 9. Germline V gene sequence: CDR1 SGHRS, CDR2 YFSETQ. CDR3 sequence reads: CASSLDARGRWTEAFF. In DNA, the CDR3 is TGCGCCAGCAGCTTGGACGCCAGGGGGCGATGGACTGAAGCTTTCTTT.

The V gene is TRBV2, the J gene TRBJ1-2, with a possible D match to TRBD1 (5 bases). The V end lost 6 bases, the J end lost 6 bases, and 8 bases lay between the germline ends. The CDR3 length is 11 residues. The germline gives CDR1 SNHLY, CDR2 FYNNEI. The CDR3 DNA follows: TGTGCCAGCAGGCAGGGTGATGGCTACACCTTC. Residues: CASRQGDGYTF. Looking up the rest from reference TRBV2 and TRBJ1-2 gives the full variable domain: EPEVTQTPSHQVTQMGQEVILRCVPISNHLYFYWYRQILGQKVEFLVSFYNNEISEKSEIFDDQFSVERPDGSNFTLKIRSTKLEDSAMYFCASRQGDGYTFGSGTRLTVV.

The chain links TRBV4-2 to TRBJ1-2; perhaps TRBD1 as D (5 bases). The CDR3 is 14 amino acids. The germline CDR1 and CDR2 sequences are LGHNA and YNFKEQ. Trimming pared 3 bases from V and 0 bases from J, leaving 8 bases between. For the CDR3, the DNA is TGTGCCAGCAGCCAGGGGGGGTCTAACTATGGCTACACCTTC. Amino acids: CASSQGGSNYGYTF.

The chain employs TRBV19 and TRBJ1-1; 11 positions agree with TRBD1. V shed 1 base, J shed 11 bases, and the junction held 6 bases outside the gene matches. Per germline, CDR1 LNHDA and CDR2 SQIVND (reference sequence). There are 14 residues in the CDR3. This chain's CDR3 is CASSIARDRGTAFF. The CDR3 nucleotides read TGTGCCAGTAGTATAGCTCGGGACAGGGGGACCGCTTTCTTT.

This clone occurred a few times. V is TRBV7-3 and J is TRBJ1-4; 10 positions agree with TRBD1. Germline V gene sequence: CDR1 SGHTA, CDR2 FQGTGA. V shed 4 bases, J shed 3 bases, and the junction held 2 bases outside the gene matches. CDR3 length: 15 residues. This chain's CDR3 is CASSWGQGPNEKLFF. In DNA form, the CDR3 reads TGTGCCAGCAGCTGGGGACAGGGGCCTAATGAAAAACTGTTTTTT.

The chain links TRBV18 to TRBJ2-3; 8 bases align to TRBD2. Germline V gene sequence: CDR1 KGHSH, CDR2 LQKENI. CDR3 size: 15 residues. J lost 4 bases, V lost 3 bases, and 6 bases had no gene match. The CDR3 nucleotides are TGTGCCAGCTCACCCCAGCGGGGGAGATCAGATACGCAGTATTTT. Protein product: CASSPQRGRSDTQYF.

V usage is TRBV7-3 and J usage is TRBJ1-6, with a tentative D call TRBD1 (6 bases). This CDR3 comprises 13 residues. Per germline, CDR1 SGHTA and CDR2 FQGTGA. V lost 5 bases and J 7 bases, leaving 9 bases between the germline ends. The CDR3 reads CASSRGQNSPLHF. The CDR3 DNA reads as TGTGCCAGCAGCCGAGGACAGAATTCACCCCTCCACTTT.

The chain combines TRBV9 with TRBJ2-1; D is possibly TRBD2 (5 bases). Trimming shortened V by 0 bases and J by 8 bases, and 12 bases separated the two germline ends. The CDR3 consists of 14 residues. Germline lookup yields CDR1 SGDLS and CDR2 YYNGEE. This CDR3 reads CASSVGNFGDEQFF. The CDR3 nucleotides read TGTGCCAGCAGCGTAGGGAACTTCGGGGATGAGCAGTTCTTC. The full variable domain, with the rest looked up from reference TRBV9 and TRBJ2-1, is DSGVTQTPKHLITATGQRVTLRCSPRSGDLSVYWYQQSLDQGLQFLIQYYNGEERAKGNILERFSAQQFPDLHSELNLSSLELGDSALYFCASSVGNFGDEQFFGPGTRLTVL.

The chain employs TRBV5-6 and TRBJ1-1, with D possibly TRBD1 on 6 matching bases. The CDR3 is 15 residues long. Germline-derived CDR1 and CDR2 are SGHDT and YYEEEE. V lost 1 base and J 0 bases, leaving 10 bases between the germline ends. The CDR3 DNA follows: TGTGCCAGCAGCTTGTTTGACAGGATGAACACTGAAGCTTTCTTT. Translating gives CASSLFDRMNTEAFF. Variable domain in full (rest from reference TRBV5-6 and TRBJ1-1): DAGVTQSPTHLIKTRGQQVTLRCSPKSGHDTVSWYQQALGQGPQFIFQYYEEEERQRGNFPDRFSGHQFPNYSSELNVNALLLGDSALYLCASSLFDRMNTEAFFGQGTRLTVV.

The rearrangement uses TRBV9 and TRBJ1-1; D remains ambiguous. The CDR3 covers 13 residues. Trimming removed 3 bases at V and 0 bases at J, with 6 bases between. The germline CDR1 and CDR2 sequences are SGDLS and YYNGEE. CDR3 sequence: CASSDYMNTEAFF. The CDR3, as DNA: TGTGCCAGCAGCGATTACATGAACACTGAAGCTTTCTTT. Filled out from reference TRBV9 and TRBJ1-1, the complete variable domain reads DSGVTQTPKHLITATGQRVTLRCSPRSGDLSVYWYQQSLDQGLQFLIQYYNGEERAKGNILERFSAQQFPDLHSELNLSSLELGDSALYFCASSDYMNTEAFFGQGTRLTVV.

V usage is TRBV7-7 and J usage is TRBJ1-1; D is uncertain. This CDR3 is 13 amino acids long. The germline V and J ends were trimmed by 4 bases and 0 bases, with 6 bases remaining between them. CDR1 and CDR2 from the germline V gene are SSHAT and FNYEAQ (reference sequence). In nucleotides, the CDR3 is TGTGCCAGCAGCTCCCAAATGAACACTGAAGCTTTCTTT. It yields the protein CASSSQMNTEAFF.

The chain links TRBV18 to TRBJ2-3, with D possibly matching TRBD1 (6 bases). CDR3 length: 15 residues. V was clipped by 4 bases and J by 0 bases, with 11 bases between them. CDR1 KGHSH and CDR2 LQKENI come from the germline V gene. The CDR3 reads CASSRWTASTDTQYF. In DNA form, the CDR3 reads TGTGCCAGCTCACGGTGGACAGCTAGCACAGATACGCAGTATTTT.

Regarding this clone: The same CDR3 is also encoded by other DNA sequences in this sample. The rearrangement joins TRBV2 to TRBJ1-5, with D tentatively TRBD1 (5 bases). Trimming stripped 11 bases from V and 0 bases from J, with 11 bases between. Germline CDR1 and CDR2: SNHLY and FYNNEI. The CDR3 runs to 13 residues. The CDR3 loop is CAGGTVSNQPQHF. The CDR3 nucleotides read TGTGCCGGAGGGACGGTTAGCAATCAGCCCCAGCATTTT. The full variable domain, completed using reference TRBV2 and TRBJ1-5, is EPEVTQTPSHQVTQMGQEVILRCVPISNHLYFYWYRQILGQKVEFLVSFYNNEISEKSEIFDDQFSVERPDGSNFTLKIRSTKLEDSAMYFCAGGTVSNQPQHFGDGTRLSIL.

CDR3 nucleotide sequence: TGTGCCAGCTCACCTCAGGTGACAGCTTCCTACGAGCAGTACTTC. It codes for CASSPQVTASYEQYF. The V call is TRBV18, the J call TRBJ2-7; D possibly corresponds to TRBD1 (5 bases). Per the germline V gene, CDR1 is KGHSH and CDR2 is LQKENI. This CDR3 spans 15 amino acids. The ends were cut back, 3 bases at V and 1 base at J, with 13 bases in the middle.

V and J are TRBV29-1 and TRBJ2-2; 7 bases agree with TRBD1. The junction had 8 bases not matched to a gene; V was cut back by 5 bases and J by 5 bases. Germline CDR1 SQVTM, CDR2 ANQGSEA. The CDR3 runs to 14 residues. The CDR3 DNA is TGCAGCGTTTACAGGGGCTCCAAAACCGGGGAGCTGTTTTTT. This codes for CSVYRGSKTGELFF.